The clone carrying this T cell receptor (beta chain) showed up many times. Its cognate antigen is unknown. The data were taken from a study of glioma-infiltrating T cells. Using RNA template, CDR3s of TCR alpha and beta were amplified with iRepertoire arm-PCR. One-step reverse transcription and amplification started from around 100-400 ng of tissue mRNA or PBMC total RNA. TCRdb analysed the multiplex PCR reads with MiXCR anew, one entry per CDR3 protein. This sample has about 110,000 distinct CDR3 sequences; less than 30% occur once, and the top ten carry about a third. Findings and caveats of the study: Above-expected tissue-blood divergence occurred in all gliomas, most in low-grade ones.

Germline trimming cut 2 bases from V and 7 bases from J; bases unmatched to any gene: 5. Germline CDR1 reads SGHTA; CDR2 reads FQGTGA. This CDR3 is 14 amino acids long. The sequenced sample consisted of glioma tissue, nonneoplastic brain tissue, or PBMCs (not recorded which). V and J are TRBV7-3 and TRBJ2-1, with 7 bases fitting TRBD1. The receptor's source is a human donor with low-grade glioma or glioblastoma, undergoing nonglioma brain surgery, or in good health (not recorded which). CDR3: CASSLGTVQNEQFF. The CDR3 DNA reads TGTGCCAGCAGCTTAGGGACAGTACAAAATGAGCAGTTCTTC.